This TCR beta chain was identified in a study of blood T cell repertoires in COVID-19. Background on the study: In each case, the material was cDNA or gDNA derived from T cells, B-cell-depleted T cells, or PBMCs.

The method was immunoSEQ multiplex PCR; TCRdb's version includes in-frame clones alone and lacks a portion of them. The sample lists some 410,000 clones; over 75% were seen once. The germline V gene encodes CDR1 SGHRS and CDR2 YFSETQ. This CDR3 spans 14 amino acids. V lost 5 bases, J lost 3 bases, and 6 bases stayed unmatched. Cohort assignment relied on participant-reported clinical history. What was sequenced was PBMCs or T cells enriched from blood (not recorded which). The receptor was isolated from a woman aged 25 to 45 with acute COVID-19. The chain recombines TRBV5-1 with TRBJ2-7; TRBD1 matches 9 bases. CDR3 sequence reads: CASRPGTGRYEQYF. The CDR3 DNA is TGCGCCAGCAGGCCCGGGACAGGGCGCTACGAGCAGTACTTC.